One sample yielded the 14 T cell receptor beta chains listed below, sequenced in a study of blood T cell repertoires in COVID-19 (dated by TCRdb to about 2020). The library was made by the immunoSEQ multiplex PCR assay. The clones in this table, taken by TCRdb from immuneACCESS, are in-frame only. Not every clone is retained; where verified, under half of the shortfall comes from an unresolved V gene, and the cause of the rest is unknown. The sample has about 250,000 clones on record, about 85% of them singletons. The leading ten clones occupy 3% of the sample. The sequenced sample was peripheral blood. These receptors were collected from a man aged 18 to 30 with active or convalescent COVID-19.

The chain uses TRBV3-1 (or the pseudogene TRBV3-2) and TRBJ2-3; 12 bases map to TRBD2. The CDR3 spans 16 residues. Germline assignment: CDR1 LGHDT and CDR2 YNNKEL (reference sequence). J lost 3 bases, V lost 4 bases, and 5 bases had no gene match. CDR3 bases: TGTGCCAGCAGCCCCCGACTAGCGGGGGTTACAGATACGCAGTATTTT. Its protein product is CASSPRLAGVTDTQYF.

The genes are TRBV10-3 and TRBJ2-1; TRBD2 matches 11 bases. Germline loops: CDR1 ENHRY, CDR2 SYGVKD. J was trimmed by 7 bases and V by 2 bases; bases with no gene match: 16. The CDR3 extends over 19 amino acids. The CDR3: CAISEGGYSGRASWNEQFF. The CDR3 DNA reads as TGTGCCATCAGTGAGGGGGGGTATAGCGGGAGGGCCAGTTGGAATGAGCAGTTCTTC.

The J gene is TRBJ2-2, the V gene TRBV7-3, with D possibly being TRBD2 (5 bases). V was cut by 5 bases and J by 6 bases, with 16 bases left in between. The CDR3 runs 15 residues. Germline loops: CDR1 SGHTA, CDR2 FQGTGA. The CDR3 region has the DNA TGTGCCAGCAGCCGGACCCCGGGAAGGGCCGGGGAGCTGTTTTTT. This translates into CASSRTPGRAGELFF.

Points on this clone: Other DNA variants within this sample encode the same CDR3. The chain joins TRBV7-2 to TRBJ2-5, with 9 bases identical to TRBD1. This CDR3 is 14 amino acids long. The V and J ends lost 4 bases and 4 bases, in that order; junction bases with no gene match: 4. Germline V gives CDR1 SGHTA, CDR2 FQGNSA. CDR3 residues: CASSSRDRAETQYF. DNA for the CDR3: TGTGCCAGCAGCTCGAGGGACAGGGCAGAGACCCAGTACTTC.

The chain recombines TRBV3-1 (or the pseudogene TRBV3-2) with TRBJ1-3; possible D gene TRBD1, 6 bases. In germline, CDR1 is LGHDT, CDR2 YNNKEL (reference sequence). V was clipped by 0 bases and J by 4 bases, with 16 bases between them. This CDR3 spans 17 amino acids. CDR3 DNA: TGTGCCAGCAGCCAAGATGTAGAGGGGGTTTTAGGAAACACCATATATTTT. It is translated as CASSQDVEGVLGNTIYF.

This chain joins TRBV5-5 and TRBJ2-3; D is perhaps TRBD1 (6 bases). This CDR3 comprises 16 residues. V gave up 4 bases and J gave up 2 bases, with 17 bases separating them. Germline CDR1 is SGHKS and CDR2 is YYEKEE (reference sequence). The CDR3 here is CASSLAGTLDTDTQYF. The CDR3 nucleotides read TGTGCCAGCAGCCTGGCCGGGACATTAGACACAGATACGCAGTATTTT.

The chain carries TRBV3-1 (or the pseudogene TRBV3-2) and TRBJ2-3; 10 nucleotides agree with TRBD2. J gave up 6 bases and V 4 bases, and 10 bases lay outside the gene matches. The germline V gene has CDR1 LGHDT and CDR2 YNNKEL (reference sequence). The CDR3 sequence is 16 residues long. CDR3 protein: CASSPLLAGIPDTQYF. The CDR3 bases are TGTGCCAGCAGCCCCCTACTAGCGGGGATCCCGGATACGCAGTATTTT.

The sample holds a few counts of this clone. The chain couples TRBV6-2 or TRBV6-3 to TRBJ1-2; TRBD1 matches 7 bases. V was clipped by 6 bases and J by 5 bases; unmatched bases: 3. The CDR3 is 12 residues long. Germline lookup yields CDR1 MNHEY and CDR2 SVGEGT. The CDR3 region has the DNA TGTGCCAGCAGCCTGACAGGGTATGGCTACACCTTC. It specifies CASSLTGYGYTF.

The chain combines TRBV28 with TRBJ2-3, with 10 bases identical to TRBD1. The ends lost 5 bases at V and 9 bases at J; junction bases unmatched: 8. CDR1 and CDR2 from the germline V gene are MDHEN and SYDVKM. The CDR3 has 14 residues. CDR3 sequence: CASSQPGQGRTQYF. The CDR3, as DNA: TGTGCCAGCAGTCAACCGGGACAGGGGAGAACGCAGTATTTT.

The V and J genes are TRBV5-8 and TRBJ1-5; TRBD1 is a possible D gene (5 bases). This CDR3 contains 14 residues. Germline V lookup: CDR1 SGHTS, CDR2 YDEGEE. V was pared by 4 bases and J by 0 bases, with 8 bases between. The CDR3 DNA follows: TGTGCCAGCAGCGACAGAAATAGCAATCAGCCCCAGCATTTT. This codes for CASSDRNSNQPQHF.

The rearrangement uses TRBV7-2 and TRBJ1-1, with D perhaps TRBD1 (5 bases). The CDR3 runs to 15 residues. Per the germline V gene, CDR1 is SGHTA and CDR2 is FQGNSA. The V and J ends lost 1 base and 0 bases respectively, with 9 bases between them. As DNA, the CDR3 is TGTGCCAGCAGCTTAGAGGCAGGGATGAACACTGAAGCTTTCTTT. It is translated as CASSLEAGMNTEAFF.

The rearrangement links TRBV7-8 to TRBJ2-1; the D gene is possibly TRBD1 (5 bases). Looked up from germline, CDR1 is SGHVS and CDR2 is FQNEAQ. Trimming removed 5 bases from V and 5 bases from J, with 22 bases in between. The CDR3 spans 17 residues. The CDR3 nucleotides are TGTGCCAGCAGCCGAGGAACAGGTGACCATGCCAACAATGAGCAGTTCTTC. This translates into CASSRGTGDHANNEQFF. The full variable domain, its missing parts supplied by reference TRBV7-8 and TRBJ2-1, is GAGVSQSPRYKVAKRGQDVALRCDPISGHVSLFWYQQALGQGPEFLTYFQNEAQLDKSGLPSDRFFAERPEGSVSTLKIQRTQQEDSAVYLCASSRGTGDHANNEQFFGPGTRLTVL.

V and J are TRBV13 and TRBJ1-2, with D possibly matching TRBD1 (6 bases). Germline CDR1 and CDR2: PRHDT and FYEKMQ (reference sequence). Between the trimmed V and J ends, which lost 0 bases and 7 bases, there was a span of 6 bases. The CDR3 extends over 12 amino acids. CDR3 region: CASSLGRGGYTF. Here the CDR3 DNA reads TGTGCCAGCAGCTTAGGCAGGGGTGGCTACACCTTC.

The gene calls are TRBV27 and TRBJ1-6; 8 bases are a match to TRBD1. This CDR3 has 14 amino acids. J gave up 10 bases and V 7 bases, and 9 bases lay outside the gene matches. Germline CDR1 MNHEY, CDR2 SMNVEV (reference sequence). The CDR3 bases are TGTGCCAGCACCCGAGGACAGGGTAGATCACCCCTCCACTTT. Translating gives CASTRGQGRSPLHF.